The 16 T cell receptor beta chains listed next were all sequenced from one sample in a study of PD-1 blockade in classical Hodgkin lymphoma. The assay was immunoSEQ multiplex PCR, and TCRdb's table has in-frame clones only and misses some. This sample carries roughly 62,000 clones, around 88% of them seen once, and the ten largest clones take approximately 13%. Every patient relapsed after autologous stem cell transplantation, and brentuximab vedotin exposure varied. The sample consisted of peripheral blood mononuclear cells (PBMCs), taken at baseline. The receptors derive from a human donor with classical Hodgkin lymphoma.

V gene TRBV4-2 combines with J gene TRBJ2-7; 12 bases are shared with TRBD2. The germline CDR1 and CDR2 sequences are LGHNA and YNFKEQ. The CDR3 sequence is 15 residues long. The ends lost 4 bases at V and 5 bases at J; junction bases unmatched: 6. In DNA form, the CDR3 reads TGTGCCAGCAGCCTTCTAGCGGGGGGGCCCGACGAGCAGTACTTC. Encoded protein: CASSLLAGGPDEQYF.

This clone was seen at least ten times. V gene TRBV7-7 combines with J gene TRBJ2-1, with D uncertain. Trimming took off 1 base at V and 3 bases at J, with 7 bases between the two ends. The CDR3 spans 14 residues. Germline CDR1 SSHAT, CDR2 FNYEAQ (reference sequence). CDR3 bases: TGTGCCAGCAGCTTAGTATTTGGCTACAATGAGCAGTTCTTC. Translated, it gives CASSLVFGYNEQFF.

The chain carries TRBV6-4 and TRBJ2-6; no reliable D call. This CDR3 spans 15 amino acids. V dropped 0 bases and J dropped 0 bases, with 3 bases sitting between them. Looked up from germline, CDR1 is MRHNA and CDR2 is SNTAGT. CDR3 DNA: TGTGCCAGCAGTGACTCGAGCTCTGGGGCCAACGTCCTGACTTTC. Protein sequence: CASSDSSSGANVLTF.

For the CDR3, the DNA is TGTGCCAGCAGGGGACCTTACTACGAGCAGTACTTC. It translates to CASRGPYYEQYF. This sequence joins TRBV6-5 and TRBJ2-7; D may correspond to TRBD1 or TRBD2 (5 bases each). Between the trimmed V and J ends, which lost 6 bases and 3 bases, there was a span of 9 bases. This CDR3 region has 12 residues. Germline loops: CDR1 MNHEY, CDR2 SVGAGI.

The gene calls are TRBV14 and TRBJ2-7; 13 bases are a match to TRBD2. Germline V lookup: CDR1 SGHDN, CDR2 FVKESK. The CDR3 is made up of 14 amino acids. V lost 4 bases and J lost 6; bases outside the gene matches: 3. The CDR3 reads CASSPWTSGGEQYF. The CDR3 DNA reads TGTGCCAGCAGCCCGTGGACTAGCGGGGGCGAGCAGTACTTC.

The V and J genes are TRBV7-2 and TRBJ1-1; tentatively, D is TRBD1 (5 bases). Per germline, CDR1 SGHTA and CDR2 FQGNSA. V lost 4 bases, J lost 7 bases, and 16 bases lay in between. There are 14 residues in the CDR3. CDR3 region: CASSSKGVRFEAFF. CDR3 nucleotides: TGTGCCAGCAGCTCCAAAGGGGTGCGCTTTGAAGCTTTCTTT.

The CDR3 loop is CATGRDRQITDTQYF. The CDR3 DNA reads as TGTGCCACCGGTAGGGACAGGCAGATCACAGATACGCAGTATTTT. The gene calls are TRBV2 and TRBJ2-3; the match to TRBD1 covers 8 bases. Germline values: CDR1 SNHLY, CDR2 FYNNEI. The CDR3 has 15 amino acids. V trimming: 10 bases; J trimming: 2 bases; junction bases outside the gene matches: 11.

The CDR3 spells CASSLSGRGNNSPLHF. As DNA, the CDR3 is TGTGCCAGCAGCTTAAGTGGTAGGGGAAATAATTCACCCCTCCACTTT. The genes are TRBV7-8 and TRBJ1-6; tentative D call: TRBD1 (5 bases). Germline V gives CDR1 SGHVS, CDR2 FQNEAQ. V shed 2 bases and J shed 5 bases, with 13 bases lying between them. The CDR3 sequence is 16 residues long.

The J gene is TRBJ1-1, the V gene TRBV6-5, with 7 bases that match TRBD1. CDR3 length equals 15 residues. Germline CDR1 and CDR2: MNHEY and SVGAGI. Unmatched junction bases numbered 4, after V lost 0 bases and J lost 3 bases. The DNA of the CDR3 is TGTGCCAGCAGTTACTCAGGACAGGCGGACACTGAAGCTTTCTTT. The encoded protein is CASSYSGQADTEAFF.

The chain joins TRBV18 to TRBJ2-3; tentative D call: TRBD2 (5 bases). Germline V gene data show CDR1 as KGHSH and CDR2 as LQKENI. V was shortened by 0 bases and J by 2 bases, with 21 bases between the two germline ends. The CDR3 sequence is 19 residues long. CDR3 loop: CASSPPASLTWLLTDTQYF. The CDR3 DNA reads as TGTGCCAGCTCACCACCGGCTAGCCTCACATGGCTCCTCACAGATACGCAGTATTTT. The entire variable domain, with the rest obtained from reference TRBV18 and TRBJ2-3, is as follows: NAGVMQNPRHLVRRRGQEARLRCSPMKGHSHVYWYRQLPEEGLKFMVYLQKENIIDESGMPKERFSAEFPKEGPSILRIQQVVRGDSAAYFCASSPPASLTWLLTDTQYFGPGTRLTVL.

The genes are TRBV7-2 and TRBJ2-1, with a possible D match to TRBD2 (5 bases). Trimming removed 7 bases from V and 0 bases from J, with 13 bases in between. CDR3 size: 15 residues. Germline lookup yields CDR1 SGHTA and CDR2 FQGNSA. DNA for the CDR3: TGTGCCAGCAACGTCCCAGGAGGCTCCTACAATGAGCAGTTCTTC. This encodes CASNVPGGSYNEQFF.

This clone has only one observation. The chain combines TRBV28 with TRBJ1-2, with D possibly matching TRBD1 (6 bases). CDR3 size: 14 residues. Trimming shortened V by 1 base and J by 3 bases, and 9 bases separated the two germline ends. The germline V gene has CDR1 MDHEN and CDR2 SYDVKM. CDR3 nucleotide sequence: TGTGCCAGCAGTTTATACAGGGACTACTATGGCTACACCTTC. Protein: CASSLYRDYYGYTF.

The chain employs TRBV5-1 and TRBJ1-3; D is unresolved. V lost 0 bases to trimming and J lost 3 bases, with 10 bases between them. In germline, CDR1 is SGHRS, CDR2 YFSETQ. The length of the CDR3 is 15 residues. CDR3 amino acids: CASSLVSGHGNTIYF. CDR3 DNA sequence: TGCGCCAGCAGCTTGGTGTCAGGTCATGGAAACACCATATATTTT.

The chain combines TRBV11-2 with TRBJ2-3; D is tentatively TRBD1 or TRBD2 (6 bases each). The CDR3 contains 18 residues. The V end lost 0 bases, the J end lost 2 bases, and 18 bases lay between the germline ends. Germline-derived CDR1 and CDR2 are SGHAT and FQNNGV. DNA for the CDR3: TGTGCCAGCAGCTTAGATCAGGGGACGGGGGCACTCACAGATACGCAGTATTTT. This encodes CASSLDQGTGALTDTQYF.

This chain connects TRBV6-5 to TRBJ1-1; TRBD1 might be the D (6 bases). Trimming shortened V by 6 bases and J by 8 bases, and 10 bases separated the two germline ends. CDR1 and CDR2 (germline): MNHEY, SVGAGI. The length of the CDR3 is 11 residues. The CDR3 reads CASRRDREAFF. CDR3 DNA sequence: TGTGCCAGCAGACGAGACAGGGAAGCTTTCTTT.

The chain has TRBV6-6 and TRBJ2-3, with 7 bases aligning to TRBD2. Germline loops: CDR1 MNHNY, CDR2 SVGAGI (reference sequence). V trimming: 2 bases; J trimming: 2 bases; junction bases outside the gene matches: 4. The CDR3 has 15 residues. Here the CDR3 reads CASSYLGGNTDTQYF. The CDR3 nucleotides read TGTGCCAGCAGTTACCTGGGGGGGAACACAGATACGCAGTATTTT.